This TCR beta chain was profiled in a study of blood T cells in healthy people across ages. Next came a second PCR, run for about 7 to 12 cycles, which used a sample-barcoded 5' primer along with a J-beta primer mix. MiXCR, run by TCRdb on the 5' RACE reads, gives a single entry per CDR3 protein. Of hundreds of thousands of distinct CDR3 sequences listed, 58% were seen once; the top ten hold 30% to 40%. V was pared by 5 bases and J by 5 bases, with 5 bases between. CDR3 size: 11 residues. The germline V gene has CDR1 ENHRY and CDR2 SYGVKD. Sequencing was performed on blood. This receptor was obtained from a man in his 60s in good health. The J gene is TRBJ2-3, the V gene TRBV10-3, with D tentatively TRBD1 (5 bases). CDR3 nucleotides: TGTGCCATCAGTAGGGGAGATACGCAGTATTTT. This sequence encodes CAISRGDTQYF.